What follows is one T cell receptor (beta chain) and its context. These data originate in a study of response to subunit inactivated influenza vaccine. TCRdb reprocessed the RT-PCR reads via MiXCR and lists one record per CDR3 protein. The sample includes hundreds of thousands of distinct CDR3 sequences, around 16% of them seen just once. The V gene's germline CDR1 is DFQATT and CDR2 SNEGSKA (reference sequence). V trimming: 5 bases; J trimming: 3 bases; junction bases outside the gene matches: 15. The CDR3 is 17 amino acids. Here the sequenced sample was PBMCs from blood, taken about 13 days after vaccination. The sequence was obtained from a man over 45 who received an inactivated influenza vaccine. The rearrangement uses TRBV20-1 and TRBJ2-7; 11 bases fit TRBD2. The CDR3 DNA reads TGCAGTGCTGCCCCCCTTACTAGCGGGAGACGGGTCTACGAGCAGTACTTC. Residues: CSAAPLTSGRRVYEQYF.